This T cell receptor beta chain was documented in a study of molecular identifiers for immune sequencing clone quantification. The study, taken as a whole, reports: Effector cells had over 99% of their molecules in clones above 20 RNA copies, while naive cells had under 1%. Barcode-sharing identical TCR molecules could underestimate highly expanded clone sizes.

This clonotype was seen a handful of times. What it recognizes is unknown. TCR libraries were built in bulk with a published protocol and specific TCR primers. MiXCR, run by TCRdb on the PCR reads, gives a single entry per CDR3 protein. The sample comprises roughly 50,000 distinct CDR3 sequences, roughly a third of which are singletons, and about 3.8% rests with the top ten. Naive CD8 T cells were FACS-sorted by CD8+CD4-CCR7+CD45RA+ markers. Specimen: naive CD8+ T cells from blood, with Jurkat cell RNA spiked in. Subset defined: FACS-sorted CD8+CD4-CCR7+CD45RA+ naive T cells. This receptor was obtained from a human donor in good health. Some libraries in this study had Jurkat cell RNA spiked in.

Written as DNA, the CDR3 is TGTGCCAGCAGTTACTCGCGTCAGGGCACAGATACGCAGTATTTT. It is translated as CASSYSRQGTDTQYF. The rearrangement uses TRBV6-5 and TRBJ2-3; no clear D gene. The CDR3 consists of 15 residues. V gave up 0 bases and J gave up 1 base, with 8 bases separating them. CDR1 is MNHEY and CDR2 is SVGAGI in the germline V gene.